This TCR beta chain was sequenced in a study of T cells in Graves' hyperthyroidism and ophthalmopathy. Amplification of TCR beta CDR3 regions was performed using RNA transcripts as template. Researchers ran a first-round RT-PCR on the TCR CDR3 using the HTBI primer set. TCRdb passed the multiplex PCR reads through MiXCR, listing each CDR3 protein once. Of almost 500,000 distinct CDR3 sequences listed, 22% were seen once; the top ten hold under 55%. Using around 10 ml of fresh peripheral blood, PBMCs were prepared. The CDR3 has 17 amino acids. The germline gives CDR1 LGHDT, CDR2 YNNKEL (reference sequence). J gave up 4 bases and V 3 bases, and 8 bases lay outside the gene matches.

The receptor's source is an older woman with Graves' ophthalmopathy. V and J are TRBV3-1 and TRBJ2-3; 12 nucleotides line up with TRBD2. The sample was blood. The CDR3 nucleotides read TGTGCCAGCAGCCAGGTGACTAGCGGGAGAACTTCAGATACGCAGTATTTT. This gives the protein CASSQVTSGRTSDTQYF.